The rows below give T cell receptor beta chains drawn from one sample of a study of vaccination effects on CD4 cells after COVID-19. Produced via immunoSEQ multiplex PCR; TCRdb's table is partial and in-frame only. This sample has 65,000 to 80,000 clones, with around 77% found just once. No antigen is known for these receptors. This specimen was CD4+ T cells from PBMCs cultured without peptide, taken before COVID-19 vaccination. The receptor source for this set is a human donor who received a COVID-19 vaccine. CDR3s include the opening cysteine and the closing phenylalanine or tryptophan. D genes are given only for firm matches. Only some rows state a clone size, as once, few, many or a class for expanded clones.

size	V	J	D	CDR3	DNA
NA	TRBV19	TRBJ1-2	TRBD1	CASRKAGQGAKLQGYTF	TGTGCCAGTAGGAAAGCGGGACAGGGGGCGAAGCTGCAAGGCTACACCTTC
once	TRBV5-5	TRBJ2-3	TRBD2	CASSPILTSGAQDTQYF	TGTGCCAGCAGCCCAATATTGACTAGCGGGGCCCAAGATACGCAGTATTTT
NA	TRBV5-1	TRBJ1-2	TRBD1	CASRDRTGANYGYTF	TGCGCCAGCAGGGATAGGACAGGGGCTAACTATGGCTACACCTTC
NA	TRBV12-3/TRBV12-4	TRBJ2-3	NA	CASSWRGTDTQYF	TGTGCCAGCAGTTGGCGGGGTACAGATACGCAGTATTTT
NA	TRBV6-2/TRBV6-3	TRBJ2-2	TRBD1	CASSSRRQGTNTGELFF	TGTGCCAGCAGTTCGCGCCGACAGGGGACGAACACCGGGGAGCTGTTTTTT
NA	TRBV2	TRBJ1-6	NA	CASSENWQYNSPLHF	TGTGCCAGCAGTGAAAATTGGCAGTATAATTCACCCCTCCACTTT
NA	TRBV27	TRBJ1-5	NA	CARIRVNNSNQPQHF	TGTGCCCGAATCCGGGTTAACAATAGCAATCAGCCCCAGCATTTT
NA	TRBV19	TRBJ2-6	NA	CASMLSGANVLTF	TGTGCCAGTATGCTATCTGGGGCCAACGTCCTGACTTTC
NA	TRBV24-1	TRBJ2-1	NA	CATSDLTGANYNEQFF	TGTGCCACCAGTGATTTGACGGGGGCCAACTACAATGAGCAGTTCTTC
NA	TRBV18	TRBJ1-3	TRBD1	CASSPGQEFSGNTIYF	TGTGCCAGCTCACCTGGACAGGAGTTCTCTGGAAACACCATATATTTT
NA	TRBV18	TRBJ2-2	NA	CASRAFPTSPGELFF	TGTGCCAGCCGGGCGTTTCCCACCTCCCCCGGGGAGCTGTTTTTT
NA	TRBV5-1	TRBJ2-5	NA	CASSFQGYQETQYF	TGCGCCAGCAGCTTTCAAGGGTACCAAGAGACCCAGTACTTC
once	TRBV21-1	TRBJ1-5	NA	CASSIVATQPQHF	TGTGCCAGCAGCATAGTCGCTACTCAGCCCCAGCATTTT
NA	TRBV18	TRBJ1-1	TRBD1	CASSPGQGYTEAFF	TGTGCCAGCTCACCGGGACAGGGCTACACTGAAGCTTTCTTT
NA	TRBV4-1	TRBJ1-5	NA	CASSRVPASNQPQHF	TGCGCCAGCAGCCGCGTTCCAGCTAGCAATCAGCCCCAGCATTTT
NA	TRBV5-5	TRBJ2-5	NA	CASSLAGGETQYF	TGTGCCAGCAGCTTGGCGGGTGGAGAGACCCAGTACTTC
NA	TRBV7-3	TRBJ2-5	TRBD2	CASSSTYSGGLETQYF	TGTGCCAGCAGCTCCACGTATAGCGGGGGGTTGGAGACCCAGTACTTC
NA	TRBV28	TRBJ2-5	NA	CASSLMGALEETQYF	TGTGCCAGCAGTTTGATGGGGGCACTAGAAGAGACCCAGTACTTC
NA	TRBV25-1	TRBJ1-1	NA	CASGTREADTEAFF	TGTGCCAGTGGGACTCGGGAGGCCGACACTGAAGCTTTCTTT
NA	TRBV6-5	TRBJ2-6	NA	CASRPGGSGANVLTF	TGTGCCAGCAGGCCCGGGGGCTCTGGGGCCAACGTCCTGACTTTC
NA	TRBV4-1	TRBJ1-2	NA	CASSQEFTTNYGYTF	TGCGCCAGCAGCCAAGAGTTTACCACTAACTATGGCTACACCTTC
NA	TRBV6-6	TRBJ2-3	NA	CASSLGKGETDTQYF	TGTGCCAGCAGTTTGGGAAAGGGGGAAACAGATACGCAGTATTTT
few	TRBV24-1	TRBJ2-1	NA	CATSDPRGGDNEQFF	TGTGCCACCAGTGACCCCAGAGGCGGGGACAATGAGCAGTTCTTC